This TCR beta chain is drawn from a study of cytomegalovirus exposure and HLA in healthy donors. In regard to this clone: What it recognizes is unknown.

13 Jbeta primers and 60 Vbeta primers were used for the PCR. Clones were sequenced by immunoSEQ multiplex PCR, and TCRdb holds only the in-frame ones, with some missing. The data hold about 190,000 clones, with 60% to 80% observed a single time. Germline V lookup: CDR1 SGHRS, CDR2 YFSETQ. V shed 2 bases and J 1 base; nucleotides not matched to a gene: 3. The CDR3 consists of 15 residues. Points from the study as a whole: Reportedly, a later analysis found an Asian-associated ancestry cluster had fewer N-insertions than the approximately 670-donor mean. The investigators catalogued 164 TCR beta chains as cytomegalovirus-associated. Excluded: some indistinguishable V segments such as TRBV6-2 and TRBV6-3.

The sample taken for sequencing was PBMCs. The clonotype comes from a woman aged 25 to 39 in good health and CMV-seropositive. V is TRBV5-1 and J is TRBJ2-1; 7 bases are shared with TRBD2. The DNA of the CDR3 is TGCGCCAGCAGCTTAGCGGGACCATCCTACAATGAGCAGTTCTTC. It yields the protein CASSLAGPSYNEQFF.